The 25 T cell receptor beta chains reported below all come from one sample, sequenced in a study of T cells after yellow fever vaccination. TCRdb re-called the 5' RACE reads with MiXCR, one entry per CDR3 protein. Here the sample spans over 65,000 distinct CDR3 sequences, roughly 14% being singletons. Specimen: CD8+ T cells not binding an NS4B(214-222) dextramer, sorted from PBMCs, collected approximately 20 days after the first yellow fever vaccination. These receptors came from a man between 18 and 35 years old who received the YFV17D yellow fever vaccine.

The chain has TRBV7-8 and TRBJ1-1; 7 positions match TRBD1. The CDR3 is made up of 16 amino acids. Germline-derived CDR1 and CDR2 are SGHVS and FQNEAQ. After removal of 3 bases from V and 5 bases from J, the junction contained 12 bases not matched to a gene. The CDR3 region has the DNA TGTGCCAGCAGCTTGTACACAGGGGAGAAAAGAACTGAAGCTTTCTTT. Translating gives CASSLYTGEKRTEAFF.

The CDR3 sequence is CASSPGGGNPQHF. Written as DNA, the CDR3 is TGTGCCAGCAGCCCCGGCGGGGGCAATCCCCAGCATTTT. The rearrangement joins TRBV5-6 to TRBJ1-5; possible D gene TRBD1, 6 bases. From germline, CDR1 is SGHDT and CDR2 YYEEEE. This CDR3 comprises 13 residues. Trimming took 4 bases from V and 10 from J, leaving 15 bases between them.

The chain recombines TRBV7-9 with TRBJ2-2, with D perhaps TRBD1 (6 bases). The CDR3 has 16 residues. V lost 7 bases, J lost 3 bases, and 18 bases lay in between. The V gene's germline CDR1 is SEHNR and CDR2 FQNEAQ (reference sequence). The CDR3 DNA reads TGTGCCAGCAAGACCGCGGAGGCAGGGGACACCGGGGAGCTGTTTTTT. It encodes CASKTAEAGDTGELFF.

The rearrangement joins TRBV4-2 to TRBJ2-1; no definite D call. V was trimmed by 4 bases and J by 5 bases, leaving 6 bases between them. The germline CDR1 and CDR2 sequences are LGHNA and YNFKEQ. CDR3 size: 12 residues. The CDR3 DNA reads TGTGCCAGCAGCCCGAAGGACAATGAGCAGTTCTTC. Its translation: CASSPKDNEQFF.

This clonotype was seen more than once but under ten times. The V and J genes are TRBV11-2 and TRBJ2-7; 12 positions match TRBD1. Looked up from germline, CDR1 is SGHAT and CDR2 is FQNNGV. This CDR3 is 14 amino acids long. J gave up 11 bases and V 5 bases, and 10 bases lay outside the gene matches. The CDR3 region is CASSSPGTGGGKYF. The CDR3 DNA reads TGTGCCAGCAGCAGCCCCGGGACAGGGGGCGGGAAGTACTTC.

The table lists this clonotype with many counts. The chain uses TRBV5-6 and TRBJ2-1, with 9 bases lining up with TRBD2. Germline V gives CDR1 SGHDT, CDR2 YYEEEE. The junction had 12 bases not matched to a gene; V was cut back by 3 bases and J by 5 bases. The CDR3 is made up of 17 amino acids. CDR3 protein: CASSSNLAGDLHNEQFF. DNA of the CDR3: TGTGCCAGCAGCTCTAACTTAGCGGGGGACCTCCACAATGAGCAGTTCTTC. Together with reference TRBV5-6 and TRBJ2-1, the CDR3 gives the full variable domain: DAGVTQSPTHLIKTRGQQVTLRCSPKSGHDTVSWYQQALGQGPQFIFQYYEEEERQRGNFPDRFSGHQFPNYSSELNVNALLLGDSALYLCASSSNLAGDLHNEQFFGPGTRLTVL.

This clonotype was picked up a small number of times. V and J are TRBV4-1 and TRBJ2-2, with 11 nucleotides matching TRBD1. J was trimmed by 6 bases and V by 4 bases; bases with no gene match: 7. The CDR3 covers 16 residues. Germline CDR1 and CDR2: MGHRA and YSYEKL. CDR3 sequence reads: CASSPGQGALAGELFF. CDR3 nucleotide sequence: TGCGCCAGCAGCCCCGGACAGGGGGCCCTGGCCGGGGAGCTGTTTTTT.

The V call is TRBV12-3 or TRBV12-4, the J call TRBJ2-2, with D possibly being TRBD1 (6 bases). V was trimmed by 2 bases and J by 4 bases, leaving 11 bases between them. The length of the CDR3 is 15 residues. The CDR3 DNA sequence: TGTGCCAGCAGTTTATCCAGGGGCGGCACCGGGGAGCTGTTTTTT. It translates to CASSLSRGGTGELFF.

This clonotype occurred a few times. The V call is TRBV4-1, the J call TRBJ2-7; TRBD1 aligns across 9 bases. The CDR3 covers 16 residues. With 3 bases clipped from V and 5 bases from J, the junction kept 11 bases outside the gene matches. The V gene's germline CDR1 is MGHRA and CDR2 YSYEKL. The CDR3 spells CASSHGTGPLKDEQYF. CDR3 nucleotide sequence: TGCGCCAGCAGCCACGGGACAGGGCCTCTTAAGGACGAGCAGTACTTC.

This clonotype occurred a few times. CDR3 amino acids: CASSLAGTKNSPLHF. CDR3 DNA sequence: TGTGCCAGCAGCTTAGCTGGGACCAAGAATTCACCCCTCCACTTT. The rearrangement uses TRBV7-9 and TRBJ1-6, with D possibly being TRBD1 (5 bases). The CDR3 consists of 15 residues. V was pared by 0 bases and J by 7 bases, with 10 bases between. The V gene's germline CDR1 is SEHNR and CDR2 FQNEAQ (reference sequence).

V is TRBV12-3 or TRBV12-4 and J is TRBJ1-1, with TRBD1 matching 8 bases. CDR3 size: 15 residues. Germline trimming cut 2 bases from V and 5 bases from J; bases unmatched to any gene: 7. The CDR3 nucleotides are TGTGCCAGCAGTTTATCGGACAGGGCTGGTACTGAAGCTTTCTTT. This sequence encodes CASSLSDRAGTEAFF.

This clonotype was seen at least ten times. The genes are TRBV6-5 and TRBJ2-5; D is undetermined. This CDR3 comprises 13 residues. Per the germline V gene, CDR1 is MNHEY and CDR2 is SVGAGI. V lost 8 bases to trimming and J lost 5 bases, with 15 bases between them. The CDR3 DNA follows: TGTGCCAGCCGAAGCGAGTTCCGGGAGACCCAGTACTTC. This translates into CASRSEFRETQYF.

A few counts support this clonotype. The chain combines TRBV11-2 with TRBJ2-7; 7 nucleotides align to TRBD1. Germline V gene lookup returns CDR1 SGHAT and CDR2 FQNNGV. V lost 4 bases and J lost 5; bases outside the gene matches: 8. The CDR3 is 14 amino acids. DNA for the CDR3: TGTGCCAGCAGCTCCTCTCGACAGGGCCACGAGCAGTACGTC. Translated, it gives CASSSSRQGHEQYV.

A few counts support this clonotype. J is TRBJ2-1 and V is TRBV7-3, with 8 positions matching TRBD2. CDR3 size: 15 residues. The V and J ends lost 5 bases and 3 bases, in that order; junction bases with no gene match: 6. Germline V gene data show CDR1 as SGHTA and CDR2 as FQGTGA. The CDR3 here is CASSLGGGGYNEQFF. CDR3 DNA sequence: TGTGCCAGCAGCCTCGGGGGGGGTGGCTACAATGAGCAGTTCTTC. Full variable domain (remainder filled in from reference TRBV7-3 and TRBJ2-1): GAGVSQTPSNKVTEKGKYVELRCDPISGHTALYWYRQSLGQGPEFLIYFQGTGAADDSGLPNDRFFAVRPEGSVSTLKIQRTERGDSAVYLCASSLGGGGYNEQFFGPGTRLTVL.

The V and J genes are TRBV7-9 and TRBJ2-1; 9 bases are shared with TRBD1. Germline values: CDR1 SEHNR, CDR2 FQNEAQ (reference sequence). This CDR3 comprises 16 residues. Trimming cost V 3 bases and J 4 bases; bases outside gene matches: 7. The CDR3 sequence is CASSFSGTGSYNEQFF. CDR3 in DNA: TGTGCCAGCAGCTTCTCCGGGACAGGGTCGTACAATGAGCAGTTCTTC.

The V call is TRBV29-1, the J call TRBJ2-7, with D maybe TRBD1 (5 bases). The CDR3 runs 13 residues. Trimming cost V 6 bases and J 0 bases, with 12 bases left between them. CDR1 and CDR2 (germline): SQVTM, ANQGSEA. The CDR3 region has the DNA TGCAGCGTCGACGTGGGGCCCTCCTACGAGCAGTACTTC. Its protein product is CSVDVGPSYEQYF.

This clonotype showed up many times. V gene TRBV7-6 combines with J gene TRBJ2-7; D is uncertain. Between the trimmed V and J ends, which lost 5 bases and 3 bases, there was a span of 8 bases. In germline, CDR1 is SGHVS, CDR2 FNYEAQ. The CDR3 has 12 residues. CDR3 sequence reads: CASSPDNYEQYF. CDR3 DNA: TGTGCCAGCAGCCCTGATAACTACGAGCAGTACTTC.

CDR3 nucleotides: TGCGCCAGCAGTTATGGGACCGAACTTTACGAGCAGTACTTC. Translation: CASSYGTELYEQYF. This sequence joins TRBV5-1 and TRBJ2-7; D may match TRBD1 or TRBD2 (5 bases each). In germline, CDR1 is SGHRS, CDR2 YFSETQ. The CDR3 contains 14 residues. The ends were cut back, 5 bases at V and 4 bases at J, with 16 bases in the middle.

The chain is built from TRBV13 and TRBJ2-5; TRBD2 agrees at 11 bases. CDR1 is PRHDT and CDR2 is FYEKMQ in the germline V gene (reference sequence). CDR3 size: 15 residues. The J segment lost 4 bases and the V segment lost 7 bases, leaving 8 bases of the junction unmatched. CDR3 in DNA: TGTGCCAGCACCGATAGCGGGGGGGCCTTAGAGACCCAGTACTTC. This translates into CASTDSGGALETQYF.

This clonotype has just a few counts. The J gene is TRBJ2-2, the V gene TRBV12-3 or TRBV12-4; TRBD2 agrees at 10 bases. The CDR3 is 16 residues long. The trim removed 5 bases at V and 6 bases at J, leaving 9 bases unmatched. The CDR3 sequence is CASSPRVAGGSGELFF. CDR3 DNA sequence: TGTGCCAGCAGTCCGCGGGTAGCGGGGGGTTCCGGGGAGCTGTTTTTT.

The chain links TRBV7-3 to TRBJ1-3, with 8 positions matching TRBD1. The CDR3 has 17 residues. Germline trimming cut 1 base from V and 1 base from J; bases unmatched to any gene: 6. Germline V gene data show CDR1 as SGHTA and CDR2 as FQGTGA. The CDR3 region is CASSLRTGTASGNTIYF. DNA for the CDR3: TGTGCCAGCAGCTTAAGGACAGGGACGGCTTCTGGAAACACCATATATTTT. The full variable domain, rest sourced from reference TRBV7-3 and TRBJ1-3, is GAGVSQTPSNKVTEKGKYVELRCDPISGHTALYWYRQSLGQGPEFLIYFQGTGAADDSGLPNDRFFAVRPEGSVSTLKIQRTERGDSAVYLCASSLRTGTASGNTIYFGEGSWLTVV.

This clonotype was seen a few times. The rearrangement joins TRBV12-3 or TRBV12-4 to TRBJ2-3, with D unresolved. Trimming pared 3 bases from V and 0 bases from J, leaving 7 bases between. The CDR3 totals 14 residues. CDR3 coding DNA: TGTGCCAGCAGTTTGGACCTGAGCACAGATACGCAGTATTTT. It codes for CASSLDLSTDTQYF.

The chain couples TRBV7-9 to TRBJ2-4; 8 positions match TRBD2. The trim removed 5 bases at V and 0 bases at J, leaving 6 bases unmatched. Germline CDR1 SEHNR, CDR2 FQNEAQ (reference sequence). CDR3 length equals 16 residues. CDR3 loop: CASSPLSGGAKNIQYF. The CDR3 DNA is TGTGCCAGCAGCCCATTAAGCGGGGGAGCCAAAAACATTCAGTACTTC.

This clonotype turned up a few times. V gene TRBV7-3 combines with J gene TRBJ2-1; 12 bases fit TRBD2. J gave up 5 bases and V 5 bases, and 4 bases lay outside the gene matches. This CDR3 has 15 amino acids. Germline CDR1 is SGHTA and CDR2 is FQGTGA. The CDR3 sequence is CASSALAGGNNEQFF. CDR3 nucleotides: TGTGCCAGCAGCGCGCTAGCGGGGGGGAACAATGAGCAGTTCTTC.

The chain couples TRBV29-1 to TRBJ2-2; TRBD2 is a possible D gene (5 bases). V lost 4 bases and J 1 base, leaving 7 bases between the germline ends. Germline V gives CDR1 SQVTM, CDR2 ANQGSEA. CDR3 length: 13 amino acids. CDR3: CSVVGGNTGELFF. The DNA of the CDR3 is TGCAGCGTTGTAGGAGGGAACACCGGGGAGCTGTTTTTT.